This passage covers 2 T cell receptor beta chains from one sample sequenced in a study of blood T cell repertoires in COVID-19 (TCRdb year 2020). Library prep was done by the immunoSEQ multiplex PCR assay. TCRdb's version of the immuneACCESS table is confined to in-frame rearrangements and falls short of the full clone set. An unresolved V gene accounts for under half of the shortfall where checked; the remainder is of unknown origin. This sample is represented by 100,000 to 150,000 clones; roughly nine tenths of them were singletons. The top ten hold approximately 7.2% of the sample. Specimen: peripheral blood. Receptor source: a man aged 65 to 85 who had recovered from COVID-19.

CDR3 region: CASSTYRSSYNEQFF. The CDR3 DNA reads as TGCGCCAGCAGCACCTACAGGAGCTCCTACAATGAGCAGTTCTTC. J is TRBJ2-1 and V is TRBV5-1; maybe TRBD1 (5 bases). V was trimmed by 4 bases and J by 0 bases, leaving 11 bases between them. CDR1 is SGHRS and CDR2 is YFSETQ in the germline V gene. CDR3 length: 15 amino acids.

This sequence joins TRBV29-1 and TRBJ2-3; weak D call: TRBD2 (6 bases). Germline values: CDR1 SQVTM, CDR2 ANQGSEA. Trimming pared 6 bases from V and 2 bases from J, leaving 12 bases between. The CDR3 length is 13 residues. Written as DNA, the CDR3 is TGCAGCGTGTTGGGACTCAACACAGATACGCAGTATTTT. Translated, it gives CSVLGLNTDTQYF.